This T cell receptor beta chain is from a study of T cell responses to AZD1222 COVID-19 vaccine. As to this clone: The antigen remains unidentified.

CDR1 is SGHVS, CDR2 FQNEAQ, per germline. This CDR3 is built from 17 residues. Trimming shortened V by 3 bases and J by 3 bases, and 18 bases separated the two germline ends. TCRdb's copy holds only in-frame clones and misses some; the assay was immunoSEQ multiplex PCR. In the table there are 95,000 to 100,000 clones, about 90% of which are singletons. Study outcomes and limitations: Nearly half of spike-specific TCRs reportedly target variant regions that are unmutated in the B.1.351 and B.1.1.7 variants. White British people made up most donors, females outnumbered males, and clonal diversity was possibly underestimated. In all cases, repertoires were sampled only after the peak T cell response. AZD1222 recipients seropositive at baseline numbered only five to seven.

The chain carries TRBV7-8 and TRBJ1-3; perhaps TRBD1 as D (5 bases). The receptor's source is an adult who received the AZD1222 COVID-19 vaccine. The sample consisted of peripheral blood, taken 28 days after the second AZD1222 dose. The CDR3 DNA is TGTGCCAGCAGCTTTAATGCCCCGACGGGGGTTGGAAACACCATATATTTT. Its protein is CASSFNAPTGVGNTIYF.